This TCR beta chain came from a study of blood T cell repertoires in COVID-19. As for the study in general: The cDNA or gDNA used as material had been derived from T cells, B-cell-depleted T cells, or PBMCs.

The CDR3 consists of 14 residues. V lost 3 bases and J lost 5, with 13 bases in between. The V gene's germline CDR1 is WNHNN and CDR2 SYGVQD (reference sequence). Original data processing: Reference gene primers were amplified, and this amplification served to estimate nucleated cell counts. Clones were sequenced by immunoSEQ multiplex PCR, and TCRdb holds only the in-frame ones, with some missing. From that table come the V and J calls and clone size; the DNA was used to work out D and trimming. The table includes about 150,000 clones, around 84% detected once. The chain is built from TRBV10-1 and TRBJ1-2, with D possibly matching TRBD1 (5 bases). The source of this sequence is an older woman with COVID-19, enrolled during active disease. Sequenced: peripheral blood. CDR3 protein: CASSDPPRGYGYTF. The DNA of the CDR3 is TGCGCCAGCAGTGATCCCCCCCGGGGGTATGGCTACACCTTC.